These 13 T cell receptor beta chains share one sample of origin, sequenced in a study of regulatory dendritic cells for organ transplantation. The method was immunoSEQ multiplex PCR; TCRdb's version includes in-frame clones alone and lacks a portion of them. The sample lists 20,000 or so clones; roughly 80% were seen once. What these receptors recognize is not known. Sorted T cells were CFSE-labeled and cultured 5 days with allogeneic regulatory or mature dendritic cells at 1:10. Sequenced material: memory CD4+ T cells from blood cultured with regulatory dendritic cells. Sample subset: CD45RO+ memory T cells. Receptors originate from a human donor in good health.

J is TRBJ2-4 and V is TRBV19, with TRBD2 matching 10 bases. The germline CDR1 and CDR2 sequences are LNHDA and SQIVND (reference sequence). The ends lost 3 bases at V and 0 bases at J; junction bases unmatched: 8. This CDR3 region has 18 residues. DNA of the CDR3: TGTGCCAGTAGTATCCTGGCTAGCGGGGGCCTAGCCAAAAACATTCAGTACTTC. It specifies CASSILASGGLAKNIQYF.

As DNA, the CDR3 is TGTGCCAGCAGCTTCCAAGCGGGAATGGCAGGGGAGCAGTACTTC. Its protein product is CASSFQAGMAGEQYF. The chain joins TRBV5-5 to TRBJ2-7, with TRBD2 matching 7 bases. Germline V gene data show CDR1 as SGHKS and CDR2 as YYEKEE (reference sequence). The trim removed 2 bases at V and 7 bases at J, leaving 12 bases unmatched. CDR3 length equals 15 residues.

This clone was seen a few times. CDR3 residues: CASSRGLAGPGEQFF. In DNA form, the CDR3 reads TGTGCCAGCAGCCGCGGACTAGCGGGTCCTGGGGAGCAGTTCTTC. The chain couples TRBV7-3 to TRBJ2-1; the match to TRBD2 covers 11 bases. The trim removed 5 bases at V and 10 bases at J, leaving 10 bases unmatched. This CDR3 is 15 amino acids long. Germline CDR1 and CDR2: SGHTA and FQGTGA.

The V call is TRBV9, the J call TRBJ1-3; perhaps TRBD1 as D (5 bases). CDR1 and CDR2 (germline): SGDLS, YYNGEE. V shed 4 bases and J shed 7 bases, with 12 bases lying between them. The CDR3 spans 13 residues. Written as DNA, the CDR3 is TGTGCCAGCAGCTTCGAAGAGGGGAACACCATATATTTT. Translation gives CASSFEEGNTIYF.

The rearrangement links TRBV27 to TRBJ1-5; D gene uncertain. V dropped 2 bases and J dropped 7 bases, with 9 bases sitting between them. The CDR3 sequence is 13 residues long. Germline loops: CDR1 MNHEY, CDR2 SMNVEV (reference sequence). Here the CDR3 reads CASSLEALQPQHF. The CDR3 DNA follows: TGTGCCAGCAGTTTAGAAGCATTGCAGCCCCAGCATTTT.

This CDR3 reads CASSLRVAYGYTF. As DNA, the CDR3 is TGTGCCAGCAGCTTAAGGGTCGCATATGGCTACACCTTC. The V gene is TRBV11-2, the J gene TRBJ1-2; D not certain. The germline CDR1 and CDR2 sequences are SGHAT and FQNNGV. Between the trimmed V and J ends, which lost 2 bases and 5 bases, there was a span of 9 bases. CDR3 length: 13 amino acids.

V usage is TRBV19 and J usage is TRBJ2-7; 10 bases agree with TRBD2. J gave up 3 bases and V 4 bases, and 3 bases lay outside the gene matches. This CDR3 has 14 residues. The germline CDR1 and CDR2 sequences are LNHDA and SQIVND (reference sequence). The CDR3 region is CASSTGLADYEQYF. CDR3 nucleotide sequence: TGTGCCAGTAGTACAGGACTAGCGGACTACGAGCAGTACTTC.

This clone has more than one count but fewer than ten. This chain connects TRBV7-2 to TRBJ1-1, with D tentatively TRBD1 (6 bases). Germline CDR1 reads SGHTA; CDR2 reads FQGNSA. V lost 6 bases and J lost 1, with 12 bases in between. This CDR3 region has 14 residues. The CDR3 DNA sequence: TGTGCCAGCAGGGGGAACAGGGCGAACACTGAAGCTTTCTTT. This sequence encodes CASRGNRANTEAFF.

This clone has a handful of counts. This chain connects TRBV10-3 to TRBJ1-2; no definite D call. This CDR3 has 13 amino acids. V lost 0 bases and J lost 6, with 8 bases in between. CDR1 is ENHRY, CDR2 SYGVKD, per germline. CDR3 coding DNA: TGTGCCATCAGTGAGTCAGCCAGCCATGGCTACACCTTC. It specifies CAISESASHGYTF.

V gene TRBV19 combines with J gene TRBJ1-2, with 9 bases matching TRBD1. CDR1 and CDR2 from the germline V gene are LNHDA and SQIVND (reference sequence). V was clipped by 9 bases and J by 4 bases; unmatched bases: 9. This CDR3 comprises 14 residues. Here the CDR3 DNA reads TGTGCCAGCACGGGACAGGGAGGGGTCTATGGCTACACCTTC. It is translated as CASTGQGGVYGYTF.

The chain has TRBV2 and TRBJ1-1, with 9 positions matching TRBD1. CDR1 SNHLY and CDR2 FYNNEI come from the germline V gene. The CDR3 totals 14 residues. The J segment lost 1 base and the V segment lost 6 bases, leaving 3 bases of the junction unmatched. The CDR3 sequence is CASSLTGGNTEAFF. CDR3 coding DNA: TGTGCCAGCAGCCTGACAGGGGGGAACACTGAAGCTTTCTTT.

The gene calls are TRBV28 and TRBJ2-7; tentatively, D is TRBD1 (6 bases). CDR1 and CDR2 from the germline V gene are MDHEN and SYDVKM. Trimming took off 6 bases at V and 9 bases at J, with 18 bases between the two ends. This CDR3 is 13 amino acids long. The DNA for the CDR3 is TGTGCCAGCAGCCCACAAATCAGACAGGCGCAGTACTTC. This encodes CASSPQIRQAQYF.

This chain links TRBV30 with TRBJ2-3, with 11 nucleotides matching TRBD2. The V gene's germline CDR1 is GTSNPN and CDR2 SVGIG (reference sequence). J lost 4 bases, V lost 3 bases, and 3 bases had no gene match. CDR3 length: 14 residues. CDR3 in DNA: TGTGCCTGGAGGGGACTAGCGGCATCAGATACGCAGTATTTT. It specifies CAWRGLAASDTQYF.